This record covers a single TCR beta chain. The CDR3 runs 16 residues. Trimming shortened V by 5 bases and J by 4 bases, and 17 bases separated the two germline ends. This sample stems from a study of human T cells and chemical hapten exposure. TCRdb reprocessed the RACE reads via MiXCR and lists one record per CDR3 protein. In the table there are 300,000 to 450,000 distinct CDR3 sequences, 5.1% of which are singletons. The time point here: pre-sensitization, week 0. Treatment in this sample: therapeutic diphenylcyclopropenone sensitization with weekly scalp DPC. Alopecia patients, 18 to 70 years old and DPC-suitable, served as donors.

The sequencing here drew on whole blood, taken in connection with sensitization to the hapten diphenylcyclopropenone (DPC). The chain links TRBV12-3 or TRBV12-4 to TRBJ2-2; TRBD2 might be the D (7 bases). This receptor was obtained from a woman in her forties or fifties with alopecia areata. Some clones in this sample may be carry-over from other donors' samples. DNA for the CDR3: TGTGCCAGCAGTCCAACCCAGGGAGGGGGCACCGGGGAGCTGTTTTTT. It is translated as CASSPTQGGGTGELFF.